The present entry profiles one T cell receptor beta chain with its context. Its cognate antigen is unknown. This entry belongs to a study of CD8 T cells in ankylosing spondylitis. General study points: What appeared characteristic of ankylosing spondylitis blood was a TCR beta motif of eight highly homologous variants. Significant enrichment of disease-linked clones was reportedly seen in matched ankylosing spondylitis synovial fluid.

Each CDR3 protein gets one entry after TCRdb re-called the 5' RACE reads with MiXCR. In the table there are approximately 440,000 distinct CDR3 sequences, roughly a sixth of which are singletons. The sample comprised blood, either unsorted or a sorted T cell fraction (not recorded which). The clonotype comes from a male donor with ankylosing spondylitis.

The CDR3 loop is CASSVGLAGGSYNEQFF. The CDR3 coding sequence is TGTGCCAGCAGCGTAGGTCTAGCGGGGGGATCTTACAATGAGCAGTTCTTC. The chain couples TRBV9 to TRBJ2-1, with 11 positions matching TRBD2. Per the germline V gene, CDR1 is SGDLS and CDR2 is YYNGEE. J was trimmed by 4 bases and V by 0 bases; bases with no gene match: 6. The CDR3 contains 17 residues.